Listed below are T cell receptor beta chains from one sample, sequenced in a study of cytomegalovirus exposure and HLA in healthy donors. Here immunoSEQ multiplex PCR was the method, and the copy in TCRdb shows in-frame clones only, minus some. The repertoire holds 180,000 or so clones, with 60% to 85% as singletons. The sample consisted of PBMCs. The receptors were gathered from a female donor in good health and CMV-seronegative. CDR3s include the opening cysteine and the closing phenylalanine or tryptophan. Fields, in order: V gene, D gene, J gene, CDR3 protein. The D gene is left open where the match is weak.

TRBV5-6	.	TRBJ2-1	CASSFGSNEQFF
TRBV6-4	.	TRBJ1-4	CASSDSIGASTNEKLFF
TRBV27	.	TRBJ1-5	CASSTGIGNQPQHF
TRBV10-1	.	TRBJ2-3	CASSRGDISTDTQYF
TRBV5-1	.	TRBJ1-3	CASSSQQGNTIYF
TRBV9	TRBD2	TRBJ2-7	CASSPSGRAYEQYF
TRBV7-2	TRBD1	TRBJ1-1	CASSRIYMDRDEAFF
TRBV6-5	.	TRBJ1-1	CASSANDVPPQAFF
TRBV7-9	TRBD2	TRBJ2-1	CASSPRRLAGGRNEQFF
TRBV28	.	TRBJ1-1	CASNPPGGSGTEAFF
TRBV30	.	TRBJ1-1	CAWTLRAENTEAFF
TRBV2	.	TRBJ1-1	CASSAPRGSTEAFF
TRBV7-2	TRBD2	TRBJ2-1	CASTRRSGRGAYNEQFF
TRBV25-1	.	TRBJ2-1	CASSELAYNEQFF
TRBV5-6	.	TRBJ2-1	CASSTKSPLGHEQFF
TRBV19	.	TRBJ1-1	CASSTHRNTEAFF
TRBV11-2	TRBD1	TRBJ2-1	CASGRGRMGNEQFF
TRBV5-1	.	TRBJ1-1	CASSETVATEAFF
TRBV12-5	TRBD2	TRBJ2-3	CASGLVLGLAGGMTDTQYF
TRBV9	.	TRBJ2-3	CASSQTGGPTDTQYF
TRBV9	TRBD1	TRBJ1-5	CASSEGQGDRQPQHF
TRBV28	TRBD1	TRBJ1-2	CACSDSWAGGGNYGYTF
TRBV6-1	TRBD1	TRBJ1-5	CASSEAPGGSYQPQHF
TRBV7-2	.	TRBJ2-1	CASSLGGATYNEQFF
TRBV4-1	TRBD2	TRBJ2-1	CASSQDLASGRAIFHEQFF
TRBV5-6	.	TRBJ1-2	CASSLRDTVYGYTF
TRBV7-9	TRBD2	TRBJ2-5	CASSLQRGGGRETQYF
TRBV7-9	.	TRBJ2-2	CAHHEKAGNTGELFF
TRBV4-2	.	TRBJ1-1	CASSLPQGGSPEAFF
TRBV7-2	TRBD1	TRBJ1-6	CASRPIDRDTSPLHF
TRBV5-4	.	TRBJ1-5	CASSLGGRAHQPQHF
TRBV5-4	TRBD2	TRBJ2-2	CASSIGLAGGTGTGELFF
TRBV2	TRBD1	TRBJ1-2	CASSGTGGLDGYTF
TRBV27	.	TRBJ1-2	CASSLAGLANYGYTF
TRBV27	.	TRBJ2-1	CASSLSVALGNEQFF
TRBV28	TRBD2	TRBJ2-1	CASSLWSGGRSYNEQFF
TRBV29-1	TRBD2	TRBJ2-3	CSVEVRGGAGDTQYF
TRBV5-1	.	TRBJ1-1	CASSTDFGSGKAFF
TRBV6-5	.	TRBJ1-1	CASSYSREVVGRAFF
TRBV10-3	TRBD1	TRBJ1-2	CAIRQGGYTF
TRBV7-8	TRBD1	TRBJ1-2	CASSLEQGRPVIYGYTF
TRBV4-1	.	TRBJ2-1	CASSQLGLKGNEQFF
TRBV6-1	.	TRBJ1-5	CASSVGQTNQPQHF
TRBV5-1	.	TRBJ1-2	CASSVKPGEANYGYTF
TRBV20-1	.	TRBJ2-1	CSALGVNEQFF
TRBV2	.	TRBJ1-1	CASSGNRNTEAFF
TRBV28	TRBD1	TRBJ2-7	CASSLRSRGHYEQYF
TRBV6-5	.	TRBJ1-5	CASSYLPGQPQHF
TRBV5-6	.	TRBJ1-2	CASSVARLNYGYTF
TRBV19	.	TRBJ2-4	CASSIVEAKNIQYF
TRBV5-1	TRBD2	TRBJ2-3	CASSLAGTSGEDTQYF
TRBV10-1	TRBD2	TRBJ2-1	CASSESSGGAYNEQFF
TRBV5-1	TRBD1	TRBJ1-2	CASSSMTGGEGGYTF